Listed here is a single T cell receptor (beta chain). At the DNA level, this CDR3 is encoded by other sequences in the same sample as well. Clones were read by immunoSEQ multiplex PCR, and TCRdb kept only the in-frame ones, dropping some. This sample has some 170,000 clones, with over 80% found just once. The length of the CDR3 is 11 residues. V lost 0 bases and J lost 6, with 3 bases in between. From germline, CDR1 is SGHDT and CDR2 YYEEEE. These data originate in a study of blood T cell repertoires in COVID-19. This sequence joins TRBV5-6 and TRBJ1-1; D not resolved. This TCR derives from an elderly woman with active or convalescent COVID-19. The sequencing sample was made of peripheral blood. The CDR3 spells CASSLASEAFF. In DNA form, the CDR3 reads TGTGCCAGCAGCTTGGCATCTGAAGCTTTCTTT.